This T cell receptor beta chain stems from a study of cytomegalovirus exposure and HLA in healthy donors. Study-wide context: For the approximately 400 genotyped donors, 81% fell within the Caucasian-associated ancestry cluster.

V lost 0 bases, J lost 6 bases, and 5 bases stayed unmatched. The CDR3 is 14 amino acids. From germline, CDR1 is SGHRS and CDR2 YFSETQ. With 60 Vbeta and 13 Jbeta primers, the PCR was carried out. The repertoire was sequenced with immunoSEQ multiplex PCR; TCRdb's copy has only in-frame clones and lacks some. The sample records more than 110,000 clones, 73% being singletons. Broader study findings: Reportedly, a later analysis found an Asian-associated ancestry cluster had fewer N-insertions than the roughly 670-donor mean.

Notes on this clone: Its antigen is unidentified.

The chain carries TRBV5-1 and TRBJ1-1, with 7 positions matching TRBD1. What was sequenced was PBMCs. The sequence was obtained from a human donor in good health. CDR3 DNA sequence: TGCGCCAGCAGCTTGGGACAGGGATTTTCTGAAGCTTTCTTT. This encodes CASSLGQGFSEAFF.